The 26 T cell receptor beta chains presented below share a single source sample, sequenced in a study of T-cell reconstitution after alpha-beta-depleted transplantation in children. This sample's TCRbeta library carried unique molecular identifier barcodes. MiXCR, applied by TCRdb to the PCR reads, yields one record per CDR3 protein. Among about 470,000 distinct CDR3 sequences listed, approximately 41% were seen once. Specimen: PBMCs, collected before TCRalphabeta/CD19-depleted stem cell transplant. Every receptor here comes from a girl aged 2 to 10 with aplastic anemia, due to receive a stem cell transplant.

This sequence joins TRBV20-1 and TRBJ2-3; the D gene could be TRBD1 or TRBD2 (5 bases each). The CDR3 totals 13 residues. Trimming left V 6 bases short and J 1 base short, with 11 bases between. Germline V gives CDR1 DFQATT, CDR2 SNEGSKA (reference sequence). The CDR3 DNA sequence: TGCAGTGCCCGGGGCCTCGGCACAGATACGCAGTATTTT. Translation gives CSARGLGTDTQYF.

Ten or more counts support this clonotype. This sequence joins TRBV28 and TRBJ2-3; no reliable D call. The CDR3 totals 13 residues. V was cut by 6 bases and J by 0 bases, with 7 bases left in between. The germline V gene has CDR1 MDHEN and CDR2 SYDVKM. The CDR3 sequence is CASRTTSTDTQYF. DNA of the CDR3: TGTGCCAGCAGGACCACTAGCACAGATACGCAGTATTTT.

This rearrangement joins TRBV9 to TRBJ2-2, with D uncertain. The V gene lost 6 bases and the J gene lost 7 bases, with 10 bases spanning the gap. The length of the CDR3 is 12 residues. Per germline, CDR1 SGDLS and CDR2 YYNGEE. The CDR3 loop is CASIEFLGELFF. CDR3 nucleotides: TGTGCCAGCATCGAGTTTCTCGGGGAGCTGTTTTTT.

Ten or more counts support this clonotype. The J gene is TRBJ2-3, the V gene TRBV2, with 11 bases that match TRBD2. J was trimmed by 7 bases and V by 7 bases; bases with no gene match: 7. The germline V gene encodes CDR1 SNHLY and CDR2 FYNNEI. The CDR3 is 14 amino acids. The CDR3 loop is CASIPGTSGNTQYF. The DNA of the CDR3 is TGTGCCAGCATTCCAGGGACTAGCGGAAATACGCAGTATTTT. Complete variable domain (other parts from reference TRBV2 and TRBJ2-3): EPEVTQTPSHQVTQMGQEVILRCVPISNHLYFYWYRQILGQKVEFLVSFYNNEISEKSEIFDDQFSVERPDGSNFTLKIRSTKLEDSAMYFCASIPGTSGNTQYFGPGTRLTVL.

The sample holds a few counts of this clonotype. CDR3 in DNA: TGTGCCAGCAGCTTACCGGACTTAACAGATACGCAGTATTTT. Its translation is CASSLPDLTDTQYF. This chain uses TRBV7-2 with TRBJ2-3, with a weak D call TRBD2 (5 bases). The CDR3 contains 14 residues. From germline, CDR1 is SGHTA and CDR2 FQGNSA. Trimming shortened V by 2 bases and J by 3 bases, and 9 bases separated the two germline ends. Looking up the rest from reference TRBV7-2 and TRBJ2-3 gives the full variable domain: GAGVSQSPSNKVTEKGKDVELRCDPISGHTALYWYRQSLGQGLEFLIYFQGNSAPDKSGLPSDRFSAERTGGSVSTLTIQRTQQEDSAVYLCASSLPDLTDTQYFGPGTRLTVL.

CDR3 protein: CASSQPGQGPKNIQYF. In DNA, the CDR3 is TGTGCCAGCAGTCAACCGGGACAGGGACCCAAAAACATTCAGTACTTC. V gene TRBV28 combines with J gene TRBJ2-4; 9 nucleotides line up with TRBD1. CDR1 and CDR2 from the germline V gene are MDHEN and SYDVKM. This CDR3 has 16 amino acids. J lost 2 bases, V lost 5 bases, and 7 bases had no gene match. Full variable domain (rest looked up from reference TRBV28 and TRBJ2-4): DVKVTQSSRYLVKRTGEKVFLECVQDMDHENMFWYRQDPGLGLRLIYFSYDVKMKEKGDIPEGYSVSREKKERFSLILESASTNQTSMYLCASSQPGQGPKNIQYFGAGTRLSVL.

The V gene is TRBV20-1, the J gene TRBJ2-2; 7 bases line up with TRBD2. The V gene's germline CDR1 is DFQATT and CDR2 SNEGSKA (reference sequence). This CDR3 region has 17 residues. After removal of 6 bases from V and 5 bases from J, the junction contained 18 bases not matched to a gene. The CDR3 nucleotides read TGCAGTGCGGCCACGACTGGAACTAGCGTCCCTACCGGGGAGCTGTTTTTT. This gives the protein CSAATTGTSVPTGELFF.

This clonotype turned up a few times. The gene calls are TRBV20-1 and TRBJ2-2; D is undetermined. This CDR3 region has 13 residues. Deletions cut 4 bases from V and 4 bases from J, with 10 bases between. The germline V gene encodes CDR1 DFQATT and CDR2 SNEGSKA (reference sequence). The DNA for the CDR3 is TGCAGTGCTATCCCGCGTGGCACCGGGGAGCTGTTTTTT. It specifies CSAIPRGTGELFF.

This chain uses TRBV7-2 with TRBJ2-1; D is unresolved. The CDR3 length is 15 residues. V was clipped by 5 bases and J by 7 bases, with 18 bases between them. Germline loops: CDR1 SGHTA, CDR2 FQGNSA. The CDR3 loop is CASSPRPRTQNEQFF. The CDR3, as DNA: TGTGCCAGCAGCCCCCGGCCCAGGACCCAAAATGAGCAGTTCTTC. Together with reference TRBV7-2 and TRBJ2-1, the CDR3 gives the full variable domain: GAGVSQSPSNKVTEKGKDVELRCDPISGHTALYWYRQSLGQGLEFLIYFQGNSAPDKSGLPSDRFSAERTGGSVSTLTIQRTQQEDSAVYLCASSPRPRTQNEQFFGPGTRLTVL.

This chain connects TRBV5-8 to TRBJ1-3; D perhaps matches TRBD1 (5 bases). In germline, CDR1 is SGHTS, CDR2 YDEGEE. The germline V and J ends were trimmed by 3 bases and 7 bases, with 14 bases remaining between them. The CDR3 has 14 residues. CDR3 bases: TGTGCCAGCAGCTGGCCCGGGACTGTTAACACCATATATTTT. It encodes CASSWPGTVNTIYF.

This chain connects TRBV30 to TRBJ1-2; possibly TRBD1 for D (6 bases). Germline V CDR1 and CDR2: GTSNPN, SVGIG (reference sequence). Trimming stripped 5 bases from V and 3 bases from J, with 10 bases between. The CDR3 spans 12 residues. The CDR3 sequence: CAWGRGDYGYTF. The CDR3 coding sequence is TGTGCCTGGGGCAGGGGCGACTATGGCTACACCTTC.

The sample holds a few counts of this clonotype. The J gene is TRBJ2-1, the V gene TRBV20-1; D might be TRBD1 or TRBD2, each matching 6 bases. The CDR3 spans 13 residues. V was clipped by 4 bases and J by 8 bases, with 15 bases between them. CDR1 is DFQATT and CDR2 is SNEGSKA in the germline V gene (reference sequence). The CDR3 region has the DNA TGCAGTGCTATCTCAGGGGAGGAGGATGAGCAGTTCTTC. It translates to CSAISGEEDEQFF.

This chain connects TRBV12-3 or TRBV12-4 to TRBJ2-3; no definite D call. CDR3 length: 15 amino acids. The ends were cut back, 5 bases at V and 6 bases at J, with 18 bases in the middle. CDR3 DNA sequence: TGTGCCAGCAGTCCGTCCGGGCCCTCCGGTGATACGCAGTATTTT. Encoded protein: CASSPSGPSGDTQYF.

This clonotype was recorded only once. V usage is TRBV7-2 and J usage is TRBJ1-1; no firm D call. The CDR3 sequence is 14 residues long. V lost 1 base, J lost 2 bases, and 8 bases lay in between. Germline V lookup: CDR1 SGHTA, CDR2 FQGNSA. This chain's CDR3 is CASSLETANTEAFF. The CDR3 region has the DNA TGTGCCAGCAGCTTAGAGACGGCCAACACTGAAGCTTTCTTT.

This clonotype has just a few counts. The gene calls are TRBV12-3 or TRBV12-4 and TRBJ2-5; 9 nucleotides align to TRBD2. There are 15 residues in the CDR3. The J segment lost 4 bases and the V segment lost 7 bases, leaving 10 bases of the junction unmatched. CDR3 sequence: CASTAARLAAETQYF. The CDR3 DNA reads TGTGCCAGCACTGCGGCCCGACTAGCGGCAGAGACCCAGTACTTC.

V and J are TRBV7-9 and TRBJ2-5; D could derive from TRBD1 or TRBD2 (5 bases each). This CDR3 has 16 residues. V was shortened by 4 bases and J by 2 bases, with 17 bases between the two germline ends. Germline assignment: CDR1 SEHNR and CDR2 FQNEAQ (reference sequence). The CDR3, as DNA: TGTGCCAGCAGCTCAACCCGGGACCGGGGACAAGAGACCCAGTACTTC. This sequence encodes CASSSTRDRGQETQYF.

The chain combines TRBV5-5 with TRBJ2-5; D is unclear. The ends were cut back, 2 bases at V and 5 bases at J, with 10 bases in the middle. The CDR3 runs to 13 residues. Germline V gene data show CDR1 as SGHKS and CDR2 as YYEKEE (reference sequence). The CDR3: CASSLGIDETQYF. CDR3 nucleotides: TGTGCCAGCAGCTTAGGTATTGACGAGACCCAGTACTTC.

CDR3 sequence reads: CSARDLGGVYEQYF. The CDR3 DNA reads as TGCAGTGCTAGAGATTTAGGAGGTGTGTACGAGCAGTACTTC. J is TRBJ2-7 and V is TRBV20-1; D may be TRBD2 (5 bases). Germline CDR1 and CDR2: DFQATT and SNEGSKA (reference sequence). The CDR3 is 14 amino acids. V lost 0 bases and J 4 bases, leaving 13 bases between the germline ends.

A few counts support this clonotype. This chain links TRBV7-6 with TRBJ2-1; D is possibly TRBD1 (5 bases). Per germline, CDR1 SGHVS and CDR2 FNYEAQ. CDR3 length: 16 residues. Deletions cut 1 base from V and 8 bases from J, with 18 bases between. In DNA form, the CDR3 reads TGTGCCAGCAGCTTAGTGGGGCCACCCCTTAGCTATGAGCAGTTCTTC. Amino acids: CASSLVGPPLSYEQFF.

Many counts were recorded for this clonotype. In DNA form, the CDR3 reads TGTGCCAGCGAGAGGGACTTCTCCTACGAGCAGTACTTC. Amino acid sequence: CASERDFSYEQYF. This chain connects TRBV6-1 to TRBJ2-7; perhaps TRBD2 as D (6 bases). In germline, CDR1 is MNHNS, CDR2 SASEGT. CDR3 length equals 13 residues. Trimming cost V 8 bases and J 0 bases, with 11 bases left between them.

This clonotype was detected ten times or more. The J gene is TRBJ1-5, the V gene TRBV20-1, with TRBD1 as a possible D gene (6 bases). Germline V gives CDR1 DFQATT, CDR2 SNEGSKA (reference sequence). The V end was cut by 0 bases, the J end by 4 bases, with 22 bases between. CDR3 size: 18 residues. For the CDR3, the DNA is TGCAGTGCTAGAGAACGGGCCAGGGAACTAAGGGGGAATCAGCCCCAGCATTTT. It yields the protein CSARERARELRGNQPQHF.

J is TRBJ2-3 and V is TRBV28, with no clear D. Germline values: CDR1 MDHEN, CDR2 SYDVKM. This CDR3 region has 13 residues. V was cut by 5 bases and J by 2 bases, with 8 bases left in between. In DNA form, the CDR3 reads TGTGCCAGCAGTGAGGTATTCACAGATACGCAGTATTTT. Translation: CASSEVFTDTQYF.

This rearrangement joins TRBV20-1 to TRBJ1-5, with D perhaps matching TRBD1 (5 bases). V shed 3 bases and J shed 2 bases, with 11 bases lying between them. Per the germline V gene, CDR1 is DFQATT and CDR2 is SNEGSKA (reference sequence). CDR3 length: 14 amino acids. The CDR3 spells CSARAGKGNQPQHF. The CDR3, as DNA: TGCAGTGCTAGGGCAGGGAAGGGCAATCAGCCCCAGCATTTT.

The V and J genes are TRBV7-2 and TRBJ2-2, with D possibly called TRBD1 or TRBD2 (5 bases each). With 4 bases removed from V and 6 bases from J, the gap between germline ends came to 9 bases. The CDR3 sequence is 13 residues long. Germline loops: CDR1 SGHTA, CDR2 FQGNSA. The CDR3 DNA reads as TGTGCCAGCAGCTCGCAGGGAGCCGGGGAGCTGTTTTTT. Encoded protein: CASSSQGAGELFF.

This clonotype was seen only a few times. The V and J genes are TRBV10-2 and TRBJ1-2; no clear D gene. V lost 0 bases to trimming and J lost 6 bases, with 14 bases between them. Looked up from germline, CDR1 is WSHSY and CDR2 is SAAADI. The CDR3 is 15 amino acids. CDR3 loop: CASSESRSFPNGYTF. The CDR3 DNA sequence: TGCGCCAGCAGTGAGTCGCGGTCCTTTCCGAATGGCTACACCTTC.

As to this clonotype: A much larger clone is a single base away; this may be a read error. This rearrangement joins TRBV15 to TRBJ2-3; 7 nucleotides agree with TRBD1. With 10 bases clipped from V and 2 bases from J, the junction kept 6 bases outside the gene matches. Germline V gives CDR1 LNHNV, CDR2 YYDKDF (reference sequence). This CDR3 spans 13 amino acids. CDR3 DNA sequence: TGTGCCAGCAGGGACAGAGACACAGATACGCAGTATTTT. It codes for CASRDRDTDTQYF.